The clone carrying this T cell receptor (beta chain) was counted a few times. From germline, CDR1 is KGHSH and CDR2 LQKENI. The CDR3 covers 13 residues. With 2 bases removed from V and 7 bases from J, the gap between germline ends came to 12 bases. These data are taken from a study of T cells in tumors after PD-1 blockade. Study information: Each patient got pembrolizumab 200 mg every 3 weeks or cemiplimab 350 mg every 2 weeks.

The data were produced by immunoSEQ multiplex PCR, yet TCRdb's version contains in-frame clones alone and is incomplete. Here the sample spans around 13,000 clones, around 60% being singletons. The origin of this receptor is a human donor with cutaneous squamous cell carcinoma. Sequencing was performed on tumor tissue, taken before anti-PD-1 treatment. This chain links TRBV18 with TRBJ2-7; the D gene is possibly TRBD2 (5 bases). The CDR3: CASSPGERGEQYF. Here the CDR3 DNA reads TGTGCCAGCTCACCAGGGGAGCGAGGGGAGCAGTACTTC.